This T cell receptor beta chain came from a study of tumor and adjacent non-tumor tissue in lung cancer. Study-wide results and limits: Shorter survival was associated with higher TCR diversity in tumors.

V lost 0 bases, J lost 2 bases, and 10 bases stayed unmatched. Germline V gives CDR1 DFQATT, CDR2 SNEGSKA (reference sequence). This CDR3 contains 17 residues. TCRbeta libraries were built with three rounds of nested PCR, modified from ARM-PCR. Using its own MiXCR run on the multiplex PCR reads, TCRdb lists one record per CDR3 protein. The sample carries approximately 130,000 distinct CDR3 sequences, roughly 67% recorded once. The table lists this clonotype with a few counts. Its matching antigen is unknown. This may be a read error: a much more frequent sequence differs by one nucleotide. RNA was extracted from bulk tissue without any cell sorting.

The genes are TRBV20-1 and TRBJ2-5; TRBD2 matches at 9 bases. Sequenced material: lung tumor tissue. The clonotype was recovered from a man younger than 45 with non-small cell lung cancer. The DNA for the CDR3 is TGCAGTGCTAGAGATGATACTAGCGGGCATACTCAAGAGACCCAGTACTTC. As protein: CSARDDTSGHTQETQYF.